The T cell receptor (beta chain) described here comes from a study of T-cell reconstitution after alpha-beta-depleted transplantation in children. Study-level findings and limits: The study traced high day-60 TCRbeta diversity in some patients to surviving recipient T cells and thymic progenitors. At the one-year point after transplant, T-cell counts and TCRbeta diversity were found to come mostly from T cells that had been newly produced.

This clonotype was seen repeatedly, ten times or more. Its antigen is still unknown. Germline CDR1 reads SEHNR; CDR2 reads FQNEAQ (reference sequence). The CDR3 covers 16 residues. The trim removed 4 bases at V and 4 bases at J, leaving 10 bases unmatched. Unique molecular identifiers were incorporated into the prepared TCRbeta library. TCRdb used MiXCR to reprocess the PCR reads, holding one entry per CDR3 protein. The profile shows 200,000 to 250,000 distinct CDR3 sequences, 7.5% to 9.5% of them singletons. The receptor was isolated from a male patient younger than 18 who had a stem cell transplant for acute lymphoblastic leukemia, so the T cells may come from the graft donor. The sequencing here drew on PBMCs, mostly from graft donor cells, taken 180 days after TCRalphabeta/CD19-depleted stem cell transplant. V is TRBV7-9 and J is TRBJ2-7; 10 positions match TRBD1. The CDR3 DNA reads as TGTGCCAGCAGCTCTCTTCCGGGACAGGGGTATTACGAGCAGTACTTC. It encodes CASSSLPGQGYYEQYF.